This T cell receptor (beta chain) appears in the sequencing data of a study of neurological immune-mediated disorders (dated by TCRdb to between 2018 and 2020). About the full investigation: Peripheral blood TCR-beta repertoires from HTLV-I-associated myelopathy (HAM/TSP) patients, multiple sclerosis patients and healthy controls were compared by UMI-based sequencing. Longitudinal samples, technical triplicates and paired sorted CD4+ and CD8+ T-cell subsets, alongside PBMC samples, were included among the approximately 110 TCR-beta libraries. The cohort included about 70 subjects: about 15 with HAM/TSP, roughly 34 with multiple sclerosis, and around 20 healthy controls. Broader findings and caveats from the paper: TCR clonal expansion was highest in HAM/TSP patients and lowest in MS patients, with MS patients falling below even healthy controls. Expanded clones from different subjects shared no identical CDR3 amino acid sequences, which suggests that TCR-beta repertoires were private in all groups.

This clonotype has at least ten counts. Its specific antigen is unknown. The record has no base qualities; no much larger clone is one base away. Healthy controls were blood bank volunteers in Maryland, USA. For unsorted PBMC libraries, 2 million PBMCs were used after storage in RNAlater at -80 degrees C until RNA extraction. Peripheral blood underwent Ficoll-Hypaque density gradient centrifugation to isolate PBMCs, which were then cryopreserved in liquid nitrogen. cDNA was synthesized by template-switch 5'RACE using a primer with a 10-nucleotide random unique molecular identifier that tagged each TCR transcript. Over 170 million TCR-beta sequences, covering 15-18 subjects, were produced in each sequencing run. The RNeasy kit was used for extraction of total RNA. The KAPA Real-time Library Amplification kit was used to amplify TCR-beta VDJ regions with primers for the TCR constant region and the 5'RACE anchor. Sample indexes and Illumina adaptors were added in a first PCR, and a second PCR then increased library yield. After Ampure bead purification, the TCR product of roughly 650 bp was size-selected on a 2% E-gel SizeSelection system. Before pooling, libraries had their quality checked on a Bioanalyzer, their concentration measured with Qubit, and their quantity determined with the Kapa Library Quantification kit. Paired-end 2 x 150 bp sequencing of the libraries was performed on an Illumina HiSeq 2500. To increase sequence diversity, roughly 23-30% phiX was spiked into each library pool. The study's own analysis went as follows. Quality-filtered reads were processed with the UMI-based MiGEC pipeline, which removed over 75% of raw TCR sequences during error correction. IMGT germline references were used for aligning VDJ genes, and each clonotype was defined as a unique CDR3 amino acid sequence together with its V-J genes. Clonal expansion, Shannon diversity, and CDR3 relatedness (CalcPairwiseDistances, ClusterSamples) were evaluated with VDJtools, and phylogenetic trees were built with CLCbio workbench. Expanded clones were defined as having at least 8 unique UMIs, based on coefficient-of-variation modelling across technical triplicates. Using fastp trimming at Q25 and MiXCR clonotype assembly, TCRdb reanalyzed the public sequencing data and kept in-frame beta chains. One record per CDR3 amino acid sequence lists the most common genes and DNA. The V and J calls reflect TCRdb's pipeline rather than the authors' work. The sample table shows tens of thousands of distinct CDR3 sequences, and 10% are seen once. In total, the top ten clones hold under 2% of the sample.

The germline V gene sets CDR1 to MNHEY and CDR2 to SVGEGT. V ends up 0 bases short and J 4 bases short, with an unmatched junction base count of 7. From cysteine to phenylalanine, the CDR3 is 17 amino acids long. Only the CDR3 region is kept as DNA, spanning 51 bases read in frame from base 1. The source of this sequence is a man in his forties in good health. Sequenced input: PBMCs. The sequence joins TRBV6-2 or TRBV6-3 to TRBJ2-3, with 10 central nucleotides matching TRBD2. The sequenced DNA: TGTGCCAGCAGTTACTCGAAAAGCGGGAGGGTTGCAGATACGCAGTATTTT. Its product reads: CASSYSKSGRVADTQYF.